This T cell receptor (beta chain) was found in a study of T cell changes during pregnancy in multiple sclerosis. Profiled with immunoSEQ multiplex PCR; TCRdb holds only in-frame clones, not every one. The profile shows roughly 110,000 clones, about 90% of them singletons. The CDR3 has 14 amino acids. Trimming cost V 4 bases and J 5 bases, with 11 bases left between them. From germline, CDR1 is WSHSY and CDR2 SAAADI. This chain joins TRBV10-2 and TRBJ2-2, with D tentatively TRBD2 (7 bases). The receptor comes from a female donor with multiple sclerosis, enrolled in a pregnancy study. The input for sequencing was peripheral blood, taken after pregnancy. CDR3 nucleotide sequence: TGCGCCAGCAGTGGGGGGAGGGGGACCGGGGAGCTGTTTTTT. Its protein is CASSGGRGTGELFF.